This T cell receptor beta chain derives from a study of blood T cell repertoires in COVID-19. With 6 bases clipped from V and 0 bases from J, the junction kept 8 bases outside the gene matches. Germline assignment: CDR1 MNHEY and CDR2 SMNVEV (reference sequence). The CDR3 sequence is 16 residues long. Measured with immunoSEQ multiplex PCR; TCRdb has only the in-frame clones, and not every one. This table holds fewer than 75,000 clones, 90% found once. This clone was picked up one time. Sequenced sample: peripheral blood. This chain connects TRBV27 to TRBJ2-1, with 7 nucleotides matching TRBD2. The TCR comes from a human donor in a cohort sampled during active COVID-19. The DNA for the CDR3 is TGTGCCAGCAGCACCTCCGGGACTAACTCCTACAATGAGCAGTTCTTC. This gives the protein CASSTSGTNSYNEQFF.